Listed below are T cell receptor beta chains from one sample, sequenced in a study of ipilimumab plus nivolumab after autologous stem cell transplantation. TCRdb keeps only in-frame clones here, not all; method: immunoSEQ multiplex PCR. The sample contains around 84,000 clones, approximately 83% of which appear only once. This specimen consisted of PBMCs, obtained in a trial of ipilimumab plus nivolumab as post-transplant consolidation. The receptors were sampled from a male donor with diffuse large B-cell lymphoma. Each CDR3 is given with its conserved first and last residue. A D gene is named only where the DNA matches it firmly. Clone size appears in some rows only: once, few, many, or a class for an expanded clone.

size: few; length: 15; D: -; V: TRBV19; J: TRBJ1-5; DNA: TGTGCCAGTAGTACCCCCAGGAGGGGAAATCAGCCCCAGCATTTT; CDR3: CASSTPRRGNQPQHF
size: -; length: 13; D: -; V: TRBV6-5; J: TRBJ1-2; DNA: TGTGCCAGCAGTTACCTAGGGGTAGATGGCTACACCTTC; CDR3: CASSYLGVDGYTF
size: -; length: 13; D: -; V: TRBV5-6; J: TRBJ2-7; DNA: TGTGCCAGCAGCTCGGGGGACCACTACGAGCAGTACTTC; CDR3: CASSSGDHYEQYF
size: -; length: 12; D: TRBD1; V: TRBV29-1; J: TRBJ1-4; DNA: TGCAGCGTTGTAGGGACAGCTGAAAAACTGTTTTTT; CDR3: CSVVGTAEKLFF
size: -; length: 17; D: -; V: TRBV19; J: TRBJ1-5; DNA: TGTGCCAGTAGGCCCGGGCTCGTTTTTCTTAGCAATCAGCCCCAGCATTTT; CDR3: CASRPGLVFLSNQPQHF
size: -; length: 13; D: -; V: TRBV7-2; J: TRBJ1-1; DNA: TGTGCCAGCAGCTTAATTGGGAGAACTGAAGCTTTCTTT; CDR3: CASSLIGRTEAFF
size: -; length: 14; D: TRBD1; V: TRBV27; J: TRBJ1-6; DNA: TGTGCCAGCAGTCTAGGACAGGAGGGATTACCCCTCCACTTT; CDR3: CASSLGQEGLPLHF
size: few; length: 12; D: -; V: TRBV2; J: TRBJ1-1; DNA: TGTGCCAGCAGTGACACCAACACTGAAGCTTTCTTT; CDR3: CASSDTNTEAFF
size: -; length: 14; D: TRBD1; V: TRBV9; J: TRBJ2-3; DNA: TGTGCCAGCAGCGTGACAGGGGCAGGAGATACGCAGTATTTT; CDR3: CASSVTGAGDTQYF
size: -; length: 13; D: TRBD1; V: TRBV6-1; J: TRBJ2-7; DNA: TGTGCCAGCAGTCAACAGGGGGGTTTCGAGCAGTACTTC; CDR3: CASSQQGGFEQYF
size: -; length: 15; D: -; V: TRBV9; J: TRBJ2-1; DNA: TGTGCCAGCAGCGTTAGAACAGGGTGGGACAATGAGCAGTTCTTC; CDR3: CASSVRTGWDNEQFF
size: -; length: 15; D: -; V: TRBV6-6; J: TRBJ2-1; DNA: TGTGCCAGCAGTTACGGGGCGGTCTCCTACAATGAGCAGTTCTTC; CDR3: CASSYGAVSYNEQFF
size: -; length: 13; D: -; V: TRBV30; J: TRBJ2-1; DNA: TGTGCCTGGAGCACGAGATCCAACAATGAGCAGTTCTTC; CDR3: CAWSTRSNNEQFF
size: few; length: 14; D: -; V: TRBV23-1; J: TRBJ1-5; DNA: TGCGCCAGCAGTCTTTCTCGCACCACAAAGCCCCAGCATTTT; CDR3: CASSLSRTTKPQHF
size: -; length: 15; D: TRBD1; V: TRBV11-3; J: TRBJ2-2; DNA: TGTGCCAGCAGCGTCGGGACAGCGAACACCGGGGAGCTGTTTTTT; CDR3: CASSVGTANTGELFF
size: -; length: 13; D: -; V: TRBV4-2; J: TRBJ1-2; DNA: TGTGCCAGCAGCCCGGTGGGCTCCTATGGCTACACCTTC; CDR3: CASSPVGSYGYTF
size: -; length: 15; D: TRBD2; V: TRBV12-5; J: TRBJ2-2; DNA: TGTGCTAGTGGTTCCCCTCTAGCGGGGGGTGGGGAGCTGTTTTTT; CDR3: CASGSPLAGGGELFF
size: -; length: 13; D: -; V: TRBV7-2; J: TRBJ2-5; DNA: TGTGCCAGCAGCTTGCGCCTCCAGGGGACCCAGTACTTC; CDR3: CASSLRLQGTQYF
size: once; length: 14; D: -; V: TRBV6-1; J: TRBJ1-3; DNA: TGTGCCAGCAGTGAAGTAGGCTCTGGAAACACCATATATTTT; CDR3: CASSEVGSGNTIYF
size: -; length: 14; D: -; V: TRBV5-1; J: TRBJ2-5; DNA: TGCGCCAGCAGCTCCCAGCGAGTCTGGGAGACCCAGTACTTC; CDR3: CASSSQRVWETQYF